This T cell receptor (beta chain) was identified in a study of CD4 and CD8 cells across lung adenocarcinoma regions. V dropped 7 bases and J dropped 8 bases, with 15 bases sitting between them. From germline, CDR1 is WSHSY and CDR2 SAAADI. The CDR3 contains 13 residues. In TCRdb, the PCR reads were re-called with MiXCR into one record per CDR3 protein. This table holds thousands of distinct CDR3 sequences, roughly 60% found once. What was sequenced was CD4+ T cells from the margin of a lung tumor. The TCR was taken from a male donor with lung adenocarcinoma. The CD4 and CD8 labels of this study may be unreliable. The chain has TRBV10-2 and TRBJ1-5, with D hard to call. CDR3 loop: CASTEVDGEPQHF. The DNA of the CDR3 is TGCGCCAGCACAGAGGTGGACGGTGAGCCCCAGCATTTT.